The clone carrying this TCR beta chain has a handful of counts. The target antigen is unknown. TCRdb re-derived calls from the 5' RACE reads in MiXCR, one entry per CDR3 protein. The sample shows about 340,000 distinct CDR3 sequences, roughly an eighth of them seen only once. These data belong to a study of T cells after yellow fever vaccination. Study-wide results and limits: Contamination by abundant bulk-population clonotypes could be present in FACS-sorted repertoires. A weaker but faster secondary response was observed, peaking on day 5 versus 15. The appearance of a small share of clonotypes in both CD4 and CD8 compartments was observed.

CDR3 length: 12 amino acids. The germline V and J ends were trimmed by 5 bases and 4 bases, with 8 bases remaining between them. Germline CDR1 SEHNR, CDR2 FQNEAQ (reference sequence). The sequencing used CD4+ T cells sorted from PBMCs, collected 15 days after the yellow fever booster vaccination. V gene TRBV7-9 combines with J gene TRBJ1-2, with D unclear. The sequence was obtained from a man aged 18 to 30 who received the YFV17D yellow fever vaccine. CDR3 sequence reads: CASSHGSYGYTF. The CDR3 region has the DNA TGTGCCAGCAGCCACGGAAGCTATGGCTACACCTTC.